This T cell receptor beta chain came from a study of blood T cell repertoires in COVID-19. This CDR3 region has 16 residues. Germline CDR1 and CDR2: MNHEY and SVGAGI. Trimming took off 0 bases at V and 10 bases at J, with 19 bases between the two ends. Clones were read by immunoSEQ multiplex PCR, and TCRdb kept only the in-frame ones, dropping some. This sample yields just over 250,000 clones, of which roughly four fifths are seen a single time; approximately 4.3% belongs to the top ten. This clonotype was sampled from a man aged 25 to 45 with acute COVID-19. Sequencing was performed on PBMCs or T cells enriched from blood (not recorded which). The chain recombines TRBV6-5 with TRBJ2-1, with D possibly being TRBD1 (5 bases). The CDR3 DNA follows: TGTGCCAGCAGTTACTCGAAGACAAGCGACTGGGGCGAGCAGTTCTTC. Encoded protein: CASSYSKTSDWGEQFF.